The table lists the clone carrying this TCR beta chain with a count of one. This sample was included in a study of blood T cell repertoires in COVID-19. Study-level background: Some COVID-19 samples were acute and others convalescent; all came from the United States, Italy and Spain. PBMCs, B-cell-depleted T cells, or T cells were the source of the cDNA or gDNA that made up the material.

Per the original methods: Amplification of reference gene primers was used by the study to estimate nucleated cell counts. The assay was immunoSEQ multiplex PCR, and TCRdb's table has in-frame clones only and misses some. The V and J calls and clone size are taken from that table; D and trimming were inferred from the DNA. The table has about 150,000 clones, about 86% seen once. CDR1 is PRHDT and CDR2 is FYEKMQ in the germline V gene (reference sequence). Between the trimmed V and J ends, which lost 4 bases and 7 bases, there was a span of 9 bases. CDR3 length: 12 residues. Sequenced: peripheral blood. The sequence derives from a man between 50 and 59 years old with active or convalescent COVID-19. The chain recombines TRBV13 with TRBJ2-3; D is unclear. The CDR3 DNA reads as TGTGCCAGCAGCTCGAGACTGAATACGCAGTATTTT. It encodes CASSSRLNTQYF. Filled out from reference TRBV13 and TRBJ2-3, the complete variable domain reads AAGVIQSPRHLIKEKRETATLKCYPIPRHDTVYWYQQGPGQDPQFLISFYEKMQSDKGSIPDRFSAQQFSDYHSELNMSSLELGDSALYFCASSSRLNTQYFGPGTRLTVL.